Below, one T cell receptor beta chain is given with its context. This CDR3 has 13 residues. CDR1 is SQVTM and CDR2 is ANQGSEA in the germline V gene. V shed 3 bases, J shed 3 bases, and the junction held 1 base outside the gene matches. The data stem from a study of T-cell reconstitution after alpha-beta-depleted transplantation in children. Construction of the TCRbeta library involved unique molecular identifiers. TCRdb re-called the PCR reads with MiXCR, one entry per CDR3 protein. The repertoire holds some 590,000 distinct CDR3 sequences, with about 11% as singletons. The chain has TRBV29-1 and TRBJ2-3, with 9 nucleotides matching TRBD1. This specimen consisted of PBMCs from the stem cell graft donor, obtained from the stem cell graft. This receptor was identified in a human donor who donated a stem cell graft to a child with acute myeloid leukemia. CDR3 nucleotide sequence: TGCAGCGTTGACGACAGGGGGACAGATACGCAGTATTTT. It codes for CSVDDRGTDTQYF.